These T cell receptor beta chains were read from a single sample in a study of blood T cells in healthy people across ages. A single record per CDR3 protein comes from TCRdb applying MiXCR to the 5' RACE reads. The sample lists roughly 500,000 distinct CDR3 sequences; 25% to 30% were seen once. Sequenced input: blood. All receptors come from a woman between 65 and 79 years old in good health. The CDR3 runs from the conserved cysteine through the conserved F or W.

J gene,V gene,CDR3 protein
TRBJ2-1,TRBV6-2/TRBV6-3,CASRGAARGEQFF
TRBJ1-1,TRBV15,CATSRARTVNPEAFF
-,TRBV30,CAWSVLSVQSEQYF
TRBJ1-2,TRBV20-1,CSANEGQGQGYTF
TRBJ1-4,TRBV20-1,CSTERIDSRGLSEKLFF
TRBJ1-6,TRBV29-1,CGVGGNSPLHF
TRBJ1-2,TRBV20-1,CSARDGLSNYGYTF
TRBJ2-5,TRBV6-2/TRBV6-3,CASTLHQRVETQYF
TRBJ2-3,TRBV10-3,CAISLGLSPDTQYF
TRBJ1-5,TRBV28,CASSLWGAQPQHF
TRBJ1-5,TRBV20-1,CSARDSRTGGSQHF
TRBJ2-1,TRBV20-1,CSALNRGPGSYNEQFF
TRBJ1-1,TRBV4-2,CASSQGEQVEAFF
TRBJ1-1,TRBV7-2,CASSLLRAMNTEAFF
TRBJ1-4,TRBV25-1,CASSDPIFKEKLFF
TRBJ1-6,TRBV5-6,CASSFGLNNSPLHF
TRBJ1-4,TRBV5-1,CASSLGTRGGNEKLFF
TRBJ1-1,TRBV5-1,CASSLSAGQTEAFF
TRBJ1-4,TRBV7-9,CASRGSGAPNERLFF
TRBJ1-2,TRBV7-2,CASSLGTGGNINYGYTF
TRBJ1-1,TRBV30,CAWSVLRTGRRTFF
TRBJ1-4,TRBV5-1,CASSLEGGIGEKLFF
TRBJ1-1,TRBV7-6,CASSAYRGGTEAFF
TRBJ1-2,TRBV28,CASSLSEGAVYGYTF
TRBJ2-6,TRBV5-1,CASSPGHVSGANVLTF
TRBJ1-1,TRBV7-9,CASVLSIGGPVATEAFF
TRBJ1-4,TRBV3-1,CASGGVSDEKLFF
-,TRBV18,CASSSGLNSYEQYF
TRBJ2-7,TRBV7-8,CASSLQASPYEQYF
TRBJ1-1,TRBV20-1,CSFQPQGRGAEAFF
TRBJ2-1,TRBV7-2,CASSLAGRGVYNEQFF
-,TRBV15,CATSWGLAGSSYEQYF
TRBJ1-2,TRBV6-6,CASSQASGGGGYTF
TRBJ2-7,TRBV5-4,CASSLDQGVGEQYF
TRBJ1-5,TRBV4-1,CASSPRGNQPQHF
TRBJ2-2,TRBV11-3,CASSLGSSSGELFF
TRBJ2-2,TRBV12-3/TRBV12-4,CASSPSEGIPNTGGLFF